These 9 T cell receptor beta chains share one sample of origin, sequenced in a study of a mutant IDH1 vaccine in newly diagnosed glioma. Time point here: week 35, safety follow-up. All doses held 300 ug of mutant IDH1 20-mer peptide, with topical imiquimod. Antigen specificity for these receptors is unknown. Assay used: immunoSEQ multiplex PCR; TCRdb lists only in-frame clones, some missing. The sample has roughly 52,000 clones; about 82% are singletons. The specimen was PBMCs, collected from a glioma patient whose treatment included an IDH1 peptide vaccine. The receptors come from a man between 40 and 49 years old with glioma.

J is TRBJ1-1 and V is TRBV29-1; D is unresolved. This CDR3 contains 13 residues. The germline V and J ends were trimmed by 7 bases and 2 bases, with 14 bases remaining between them. CDR1 and CDR2 from the germline V gene are SQVTM and ANQGSEA. The CDR3 nucleotides read TGCAGCGCAAGGGAGACCTCCAACACTGAAGCTTTCTTT. It encodes CSARETSNTEAFF.

This clone was observed a few times. This chain joins TRBV2 and TRBJ2-1, with a possible D match to TRBD2 (7 bases). The germline V gene has CDR1 SNHLY and CDR2 FYNNEI. Between the trimmed V and J ends, which lost 4 bases and 7 bases, there was a span of 14 bases. The CDR3 has 14 residues. The CDR3 DNA is TGTGCCAGCAGTGGTGGAGGGGGGGTGAATGAGCAGTTCTTC. Residues: CASSGGGGVNEQFF.

The chain combines TRBV20-1 with TRBJ2-4; D is uncertain. The CDR3 is 11 residues long. Trimming took 0 bases from V and 7 from J, leaving 4 bases between them. Germline loops: CDR1 DFQATT, CDR2 SNEGSKA (reference sequence). CDR3 loop: CSAREANIQYF. In DNA form, the CDR3 reads TGCAGTGCTAGAGAGGCTAACATTCAGTACTTC.

The J gene is TRBJ1-2, the V gene TRBV5-6, with 7 bases that match TRBD1. The CDR3 extends over 18 amino acids. Losses at the gene ends were 2 bases for V and 3 bases for J; bases not matched to a gene: 16. Germline CDR1 reads SGHDT; CDR2 reads YYEEEE. Here the CDR3 reads CASSFLGVQGMRDYGYTF. For the CDR3, the DNA is TGTGCCAGCAGCTTCTTAGGAGTACAGGGGATGCGGGACTATGGCTACACCTTC.

The chain combines TRBV5-5 with TRBJ1-3, with unresolved D. CDR1 SGHKS and CDR2 YYEKEE come from the germline V gene (reference sequence). The CDR3 spans 15 residues. The V end lost 6 bases, the J end lost 0 bases, and 13 bases lay between the germline ends. The CDR3 sequence: CASTQWGSSGNTIYF. CDR3 coding DNA: TGTGCCAGCACCCAGTGGGGAAGCTCTGGAAACACCATATATTTT.

By sample fraction, this clone is medium-sized. This sequence joins TRBV14 and TRBJ1-3, with 9 bases matching TRBD1. The J segment lost 5 bases and the V segment lost 4 bases, leaving 12 bases of the junction unmatched. Germline V gene sequence: CDR1 SGHDN, CDR2 FVKESK. The CDR3 runs 17 residues. The CDR3 sequence: CASSRLEGQGNRNTIYF. The CDR3 bases are TGTGCCAGCAGCCGACTCGAGGGACAGGGAAATAGAAACACCATATATTTT. Combining the CDR3 with reference TRBV14 and TRBJ1-3 gives the whole variable domain EAGVTQFPSHSVIEKGQTVTLRCDPISGHDNLYWYRRVMGKEIKFLLHFVKESKQDESGMPNNRFLAERTGGTYSTLKVQPAELEDSGVYFCASSRLEGQGNRNTIYFGEGSWLTVV.

The chain carries TRBV18 and TRBJ2-7; D perhaps matches TRBD2 (7 bases). Germline lookup yields CDR1 KGHSH and CDR2 LQKENI. V was trimmed by 4 bases and J by 2 bases, leaving 18 bases between them. CDR3 size: 16 residues. The CDR3 reads CASSLRMGAGAYEQYF. For the CDR3, the DNA is TGTGCCAGCTCACTCCGAATGGGGGCGGGGGCCTACGAGCAGTACTTC.

The J gene is TRBJ1-2, the V gene TRBV4-1; D may be TRBD1 (6 bases). Germline assignment: CDR1 MGHRA and CDR2 YSYEKL. This CDR3 contains 16 residues. Trimming shortened V by 0 bases and J by 3 bases, and 14 bases separated the two germline ends. The CDR3 spells CASSQDPRDTYYGYTF. The CDR3 DNA reads as TGCGCCAGCAGCCAAGATCCCCGGGACACTTACTATGGCTACACCTTC.

This clone was detected once. The chain joins TRBV25-1 to TRBJ2-1; perhaps TRBD2 as D (5 bases). This CDR3 region has 14 residues. Germline lookup yields CDR1 MGHDK and CDR2 SYGVNS. Trimming pared 4 bases from V and 0 bases from J, leaving 7 bases between. CDR3 nucleotides: TGTGCCAGCAGTGTTGGAGGCTCCTACAATGAGCAGTTCTTC. Its translation is CASSVGGSYNEQFF.